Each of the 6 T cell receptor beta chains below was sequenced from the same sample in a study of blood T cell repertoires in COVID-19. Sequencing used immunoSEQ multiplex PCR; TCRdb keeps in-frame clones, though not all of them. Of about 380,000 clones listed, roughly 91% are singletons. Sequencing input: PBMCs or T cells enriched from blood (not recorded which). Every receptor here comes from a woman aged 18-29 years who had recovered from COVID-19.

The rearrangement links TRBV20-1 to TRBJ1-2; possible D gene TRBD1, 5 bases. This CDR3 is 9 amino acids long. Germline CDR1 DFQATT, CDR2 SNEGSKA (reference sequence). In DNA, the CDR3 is TGCGTCAAACCAGGGGGCTACACCTTC. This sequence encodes CVKPGGYTF.

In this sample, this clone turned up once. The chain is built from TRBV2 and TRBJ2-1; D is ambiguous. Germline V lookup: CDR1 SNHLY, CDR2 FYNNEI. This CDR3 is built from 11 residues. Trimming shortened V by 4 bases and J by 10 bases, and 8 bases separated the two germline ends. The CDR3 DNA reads TGTGCCAGCAGTGTAAGAGCCGAGCAGTTCTTC. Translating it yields CASSVRAEQFF.

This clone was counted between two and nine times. CDR3 in DNA: TGTGCCAGTAGTATACCCAATTCCCCCCCCAGCGGGGGTCCCCCAGATACGCAGTATTTT. Protein product: CASSIPNSPPSGGPPDTQYF. The chain links TRBV19 to TRBJ2-3; 8 bases line up with TRBD2. CDR1 and CDR2 from the germline V gene are LNHDA and SQIVND (reference sequence). V was clipped by 2 bases and J by 4 bases; unmatched bases: 20. CDR3 length equals 20 residues.

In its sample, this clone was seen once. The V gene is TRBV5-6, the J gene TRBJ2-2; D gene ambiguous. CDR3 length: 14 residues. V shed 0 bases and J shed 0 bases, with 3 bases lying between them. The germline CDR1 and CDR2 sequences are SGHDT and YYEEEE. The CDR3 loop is CASSLVSNTGELFF. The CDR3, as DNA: TGTGCCAGCAGCTTGGTATCGAACACCGGGGAGCTGTTTTTT.

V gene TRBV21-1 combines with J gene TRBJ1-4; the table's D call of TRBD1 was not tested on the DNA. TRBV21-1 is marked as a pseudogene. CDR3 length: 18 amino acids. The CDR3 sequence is CASSKMWTGGATNEKLFF. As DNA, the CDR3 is TGTGCCAGCAGCAAAATGTGGACAGGAGGGGCAACTAATGAAAAACTGTTTTTT.

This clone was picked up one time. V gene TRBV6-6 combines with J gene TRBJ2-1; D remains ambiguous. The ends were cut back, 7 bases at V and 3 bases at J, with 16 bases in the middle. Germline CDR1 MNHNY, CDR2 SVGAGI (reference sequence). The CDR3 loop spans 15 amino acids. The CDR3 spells CASTRRQIIYNEQFF. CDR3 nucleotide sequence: TGTGCCAGCACACGGCGGCAGATAATCTACAATGAGCAGTTCTTC.